A selection of T cell receptor beta chains follows, all from one sample in a study of blood T cells in healthy people across ages. Each CDR3 protein gets one entry after TCRdb re-called the 5' RACE reads with MiXCR. This sample has 1 million or so distinct CDR3 sequences, with roughly a quarter found just once. The same data also went into a second study, on T cells of mothers and their children.

Material: blood. The origin of the receptors is a girl aged 2-15 years in good health. The conserved cysteine and the conserved F or W are not part of the CDR3 here. The order of the fields is J gene, V gene, CDR3 protein.

j_gene: -; v_gene: TRBV25-1; CDR3aa: ASSESLAGTNEQY
j_gene: TRBJ1-5; v_gene: TRBV28; CDR3aa: ASSETGGSQPQH
j_gene: TRBJ2-6; v_gene: TRBV7-3; CDR3aa: ASGQGQTDSGANVLT
j_gene: TRBJ1-2; v_gene: TRBV29-1; CDR3aa: SVETGGDNYGYT
j_gene: TRBJ1-2; v_gene: TRBV9; CDR3aa: ASSEGDFRYGYT
j_gene: TRBJ1-4; v_gene: TRBV6-1; CDR3aa: ATLKGGNNEKLF
j_gene: TRBJ2-3; v_gene: TRBV28; CDR3aa: ASSLQTSGFTDTQY
j_gene: -; v_gene: TRBV20-1; CDR3aa: SAPGTGQETQY
j_gene: TRBJ1-1; v_gene: TRBV5-1; CDR3aa: ASSYGQNTEAS
j_gene: TRBJ2-1; v_gene: TRBV28; CDR3aa: ASSFPLPGGREDEQF
j_gene: TRBJ2-3; v_gene: TRBV12-3/TRBV12-4; CDR3aa: ASRKDGSDTQY
j_gene: TRBJ1-3; v_gene: TRBV20-1; CDR3aa: SARQGNSGNTIY
j_gene: TRBJ2-5; v_gene: TRBV7-9; CDR3aa: ASSSRKGQETQY
j_gene: TRBJ2-5; v_gene: TRBV14; CDR3aa: ASSLSVTRGETQY
j_gene: TRBJ1-2; v_gene: TRBV27; CDR3aa: ASSFFGSQAYGYT
j_gene: TRBJ2-5; v_gene: TRBV20-1; CDR3aa: SARVVLAARETQY
j_gene: TRBJ2-5; v_gene: TRBV2; CDR3aa: ASNQGWLAEGIQETQY
j_gene: TRBJ2-7; v_gene: TRBV12-3/TRBV12-4; CDR3aa: ASSPGGGYSYEQY
j_gene: TRBJ2-7; v_gene: TRBV18; CDR3aa: ASSPYPGQGSHEQY
j_gene: TRBJ2-7; v_gene: TRBV12-5; CDR3aa: ASGPRDSSYEQY
j_gene: TRBJ1-1; v_gene: TRBV7-9; CDR3aa: ASSSKTGSQTEAF
j_gene: TRBJ1-3; v_gene: TRBV4-3; CDR3aa: ASSQELSGNTIY
j_gene: TRBJ1-2; v_gene: TRBV18; CDR3aa: ASSPFQSFNYGYT
j_gene: TRBJ2-5; v_gene: TRBV7-9; CDR3aa: ASSVTRGKETQY
j_gene: TRBJ1-5; v_gene: TRBV10-3; CDR3aa: AISEGLNQPQH
j_gene: TRBJ1-1; v_gene: TRBV29-1; CDR3aa: SVRGLGTEAF
j_gene: TRBJ2-5; v_gene: TRBV6-1; CDR3aa: ASSMEQGGETQY
j_gene: TRBJ1-1; v_gene: TRBV12-5; CDR3aa: ASGLTWGVSDTEAF
j_gene: TRBJ1-1; v_gene: TRBV4-2; CDR3aa: ASSHGDSLLAGNTEAF
j_gene: TRBJ2-2; v_gene: TRBV29-1; CDR3aa: SVAGGLSGRELF
j_gene: TRBJ1-3; v_gene: TRBV7-9; CDR3aa: ASIRGTPGNTIY
j_gene: TRBJ1-2; v_gene: TRBV20-1; CDR3aa: SASRTAEDGYT
j_gene: TRBJ2-3; v_gene: TRBV4-1; CDR3aa: ASSQVPGTDTQY
j_gene: TRBJ2-1; v_gene: TRBV12-3/TRBV12-4; CDR3aa: ASSLVLSGGYNEQF
j_gene: TRBJ2-1; v_gene: TRBV7-9; CDR3aa: ASSQREVARNEQF
j_gene: TRBJ1-3; v_gene: TRBV12-3/TRBV12-4; CDR3aa: ASSLWESGNTIY
j_gene: TRBJ2-3; v_gene: TRBV12-3/TRBV12-4; CDR3aa: ASSLLGSGSDTQY
j_gene: TRBJ2-1; v_gene: TRBV10-2; CDR3aa: ASKTGTVFSNEQF
j_gene: TRBJ2-1; v_gene: TRBV5-6; CDR3aa: ASSLVGQNNEQF
j_gene: TRBJ1-1; v_gene: TRBV25-1; CDR3aa: ASEEGGVNTEAF
j_gene: TRBJ1-2; v_gene: TRBV5-1; CDR3aa: ASSATGDNYGYT
j_gene: TRBJ2-1; v_gene: TRBV3-1; CDR3aa: ASSQETSFDEQF